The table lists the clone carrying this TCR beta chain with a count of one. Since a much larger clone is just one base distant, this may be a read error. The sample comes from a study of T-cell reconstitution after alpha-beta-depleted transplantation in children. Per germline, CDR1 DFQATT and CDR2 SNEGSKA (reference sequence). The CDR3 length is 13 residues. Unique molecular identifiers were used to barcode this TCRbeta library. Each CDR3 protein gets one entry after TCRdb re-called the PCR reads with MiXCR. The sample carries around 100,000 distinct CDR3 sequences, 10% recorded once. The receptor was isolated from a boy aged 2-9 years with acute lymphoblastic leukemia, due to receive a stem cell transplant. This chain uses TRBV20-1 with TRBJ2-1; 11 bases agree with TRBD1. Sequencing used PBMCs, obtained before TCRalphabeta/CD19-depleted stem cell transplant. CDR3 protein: CSNGQGADNEQLF. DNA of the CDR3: TGCAGTAATGGACAGGGGGCCGACAATGAGCAGCTCTTC.